Below, 20 T cell receptor beta chains from the same sample are listed, as sequenced in a study of regulatory T cells in long-lasting Graves disease. For TCR beta, libraries came from iRepertoire HTBI primers and Arm-PCR of CDR3 regions. TCRdb independently ran MiXCR on the multiplex PCR reads; one entry per CDR3 protein. The sample records roughly 450,000 distinct CDR3 sequences, around 21% being singletons. Indicated time point: persistent/refractory GD, antithyroid drugs over 5 years with positive TRAb. The TCR library was made from RNA that had been extracted from PBMCs in TRIzol. Sequencing was performed on peripheral blood mononuclear cells (PBMCs), taken when the disease was refractory, from a patient treated with antithyroid drugs. These receptors were collected from a female donor with Graves disease.

Ten or more counts support this clonotype. The rearrangement uses TRBV2 and TRBJ1-4, with a tentative D call TRBD1 (5 bases). V gave up 1 base and J gave up 7 bases, with 13 bases separating them. This CDR3 has 15 residues. Germline V gene lookup returns CDR1 SNHLY and CDR2 FYNNEI. The CDR3 DNA sequence: TGTGCCAGCAGTGAAGACGTAGGGGAGGCTGAAAAACTGTTTTTT. Translating it yields CASSEDVGEAEKLFF. Complete variable domain (other parts from reference TRBV2 and TRBJ1-4): EPEVTQTPSHQVTQMGQEVILRCVPISNHLYFYWYRQILGQKVEFLVSFYNNEISEKSEIFDDQFSVERPDGSNFTLKIRSTKLEDSAMYFCASSEDVGEAEKLFFGSGTQLSVL.

This sequence joins TRBV7-2 and TRBJ2-5; D is unclear. V lost 5 bases, J lost 4 bases, and 17 bases lay in between. CDR1 and CDR2 (germline): SGHTA, FQGNSA. The CDR3 is 15 amino acids. The CDR3, as DNA: TGTGCCAGCAGCCTGGACCGTATCTCAAGAGAGACCCAGTACTTC. This sequence encodes CASSLDRISRETQYF.

This clonotype was counted ten times or more. The rearrangement joins TRBV7-6 to TRBJ1-1; 12 bases are shared with TRBD1. The CDR3 spans 19 residues. Germline V gene data show CDR1 as SGHVS and CDR2 as FNYEAQ. With V trimmed by 3 bases and J by 1 base, 12 bases remained unmatched. The CDR3 sequence: CASSFRGGLGQGANTEAFF. In nucleotides, the CDR3 is TGTGCCAGCAGCTTTAGGGGTGGGTTGGGACAGGGGGCGAACACTGAAGCTTTCTTT.

This clonotype was found many times. The genes are TRBV29-1 and TRBJ1-1, with a tentative D call TRBD1 (5 bases). Trimming removed 5 bases at V and 0 bases at J, with 16 bases between. The length of the CDR3 is 15 residues. Germline CDR1 and CDR2: SQVTM and ANQGSEA. The CDR3 DNA reads as TGCAGCGTTCTCATAGGGGCAGCGATGAACACTGAAGCTTTCTTT. This sequence encodes CSVLIGAAMNTEAFF.

This clonotype was found once. The J gene is TRBJ1-2, the V gene TRBV4-3; D call uncertain. Germline loops: CDR1 LGHNA, CDR2 YSLEER. This CDR3 has 13 amino acids. Trimming left V 5 bases short and J 1 base short, with 8 bases between. CDR3 DNA sequence: TGCGCCAGCAGCGGTTCAGATAACTATGGCTACACCTTC. Its translation: CASSGSDNYGYTF.

This clonotype was seen repeatedly, ten times or more. V is TRBV2 and J is TRBJ1-6, with 7 bases aligning to TRBD1. The CDR3 totals 15 residues. Per the germline V gene, CDR1 is SNHLY and CDR2 is FYNNEI. V lost 10 bases, J lost 7 bases, and 13 bases stayed unmatched. CDR3 sequence: CATKSGGDRNSPLHF. CDR3 DNA: TGTGCCACTAAGAGTGGGGGGGACAGAAATTCACCCCTCCACTTT.

This clonotype was found a few times. The chain has TRBV20-1 and TRBJ2-3; 12 nucleotides align to TRBD2. The V and J ends lost 6 bases and 5 bases, in that order; junction bases with no gene match: 6. The V gene's germline CDR1 is DFQATT and CDR2 SNEGSKA (reference sequence). The CDR3 runs 14 residues. The CDR3 loop reads CSALLAGGGDTQYF. The CDR3 DNA reads TGCAGTGCATTACTAGCGGGAGGTGGAGATACGCAGTATTTT.

This sequence joins TRBV28 and TRBJ2-3; 7 bases fit TRBD2. J gave up 2 bases and V 7 bases, and 9 bases lay outside the gene matches. Germline V gene lookup returns CDR1 MDHEN and CDR2 SYDVKM. This CDR3 contains 15 residues. The CDR3 DNA reads as TGTGCCAGCACCCCCGCTAGCGGCTACACAGATACGCAGTATTTT. As protein: CASTPASGYTDTQYF.

This chain connects TRBV20-1 to TRBJ1-5, with 8 bases lining up with TRBD1. The CDR3 has 14 amino acids. Germline loops: CDR1 DFQATT, CDR2 SNEGSKA (reference sequence). Trimming at V came to 5 bases and at J to 2 bases, leaving 5 bases not matched to a gene. In nucleotides, the CDR3 is TGCAGTGCTCCCGGGACAGGACGCAATCAGCCCCAGCATTTT. It specifies CSAPGTGRNQPQHF.

This clonotype occurred a few times. The chain employs TRBV12-3 or TRBV12-4 and TRBJ1-4, with TRBD1 as a possible D gene (5 bases). V was shortened by 3 bases and J by 4 bases, with 9 bases between the two germline ends. CDR3 length: 14 residues. CDR3 in amino acids: CASSFDRYNEKLFF. CDR3 nucleotide sequence: TGTGCCAGCAGTTTTGACAGATATAATGAAAAACTGTTTTTT.

The table lists this clonotype with a few counts. J is TRBJ1-4 and V is TRBV7-3; 10 positions agree with TRBD1. This CDR3 has 15 residues. The V gene's germline CDR1 is SGHTA and CDR2 FQGTGA. V lost 5 bases and J lost 12; bases outside the gene matches: 12. The chain's CDR3 is CASSMTGGPGGELFF. The CDR3 DNA follows: TGTGCCAGCAGCATGACAGGGGGCCCCGGCGGGGAACTGTTTTTT.

The J gene is TRBJ2-7, the V gene TRBV10-1; 10 bases match TRBD2. The CDR3 has 15 residues. Germline-derived CDR1 and CDR2 are WNHNN and SYGVQD (reference sequence). V shed 6 bases and J 2 bases; nucleotides not matched to a gene: 7. CDR3 DNA sequence: TGCGCCAGCAGCGGAGGACTAGCGGAAACCTACGAGCAGTACTTC. It specifies CASSGGLAETYEQYF.

V and J are TRBV25-1 and TRBJ2-5, with D possibly matching TRBD1 (5 bases). Trimming shortened V by 7 bases and J by 5 bases, and 14 bases separated the two germline ends. This CDR3 contains 13 residues. Germline V gives CDR1 MGHDK, CDR2 SYGVNS. The CDR3 protein is CASTAAGFETQYF. The CDR3 nucleotides are TGTGCCAGCACCGCGGCAGGGTTCGAGACCCAGTACTTC.

The gene calls are TRBV11-2 and TRBJ1-1; a possible D gene is TRBD1 (6 bases). Per the germline V gene, CDR1 is SGHAT and CDR2 is FQNNGV. The CDR3 has 12 residues. The V and J ends lost 5 bases and 9 bases respectively, with 13 bases between them. CDR3: CASSQTGTKAFF. The DNA of the CDR3 is TGTGCCAGCAGCCAAACCGGGACAAAAGCTTTCTTT. Full variable domain (remainder filled in from reference TRBV11-2 and TRBJ1-1): EAGVAQSPRYKIIEKRQSVAFWCNPISGHATLYWYQQILGQGPKLLIQFQNNGVVDDSQLPKDRFSAERLKGVDSTLKIQPAKLEDSAVYLCASSQTGTKAFFGQGTRLTVV.

This clonotype has a count of ten or more. The genes are TRBV27 and TRBJ2-2; TRBD1 matches at 7 bases. The CDR3 loop spans 16 amino acids. Germline CDR1 is MNHEY and CDR2 is SMNVEV (reference sequence). The trim removed 5 bases at V and 6 bases at J, leaving 12 bases unmatched. In DNA form, the CDR3 reads TGTGCCAGCAGTCCCCTGAAGACAGGGTTGGCCGGGGAGCTGTTTTTT. Translation: CASSPLKTGLAGELFF.

This chain uses TRBV28 with TRBJ2-7; 9 bases agree with TRBD1. The ends lost 4 bases at V and 2 bases at J; junction bases unmatched: 6. The CDR3 covers 15 residues. The germline CDR1 and CDR2 sequences are MDHEN and SYDVKM. CDR3 nucleotides: TGTGCCAGCAGTTCAAGACAGGGGGATGCCTACGAGCAGTACTTC. Its translation is CASSSRQGDAYEQYF.

About this clonotype itself: With a much larger clone just one base away, this may be a read error. In this CDR3 the conserved last residue, phenylalanine or tryptophan, is missing, so a read error is likely. The V call is TRBV20-1, the J call TRBJ1-1, with 7 nucleotides matching TRBD1. J gave up 6 bases and V 1 base, and 11 bases lay outside the gene matches. Per germline, CDR1 DFQATT and CDR2 SNEGSKA (reference sequence). The length of the CDR3 is 15 residues. The CDR3 DNA is TGCAGTGCTAGAGGAGACAGGGCCTCTATCGCTGAAGCTTTCTCT. This encodes CSARGDRASIAEAFS.

This clonotype was found a few times. V gene TRBV10-2 combines with J gene TRBJ1-2; D unclear. CDR1 and CDR2 from the germline V gene are WSHSY and SAAADI. V lost 2 bases, J lost 4 bases, and 8 bases lay in between. The CDR3 contains 13 residues. DNA for the CDR3: TGCGCCAGCAGTGAGCGCACCTCCTATGGCTACACCTTC. It codes for CASSERTSYGYTF.

This clonotype was picked up many times. This chain connects TRBV10-3 to TRBJ1-2; tentatively, D is TRBD1 (5 bases). The CDR3 is 12 residues long. V was cut by 10 bases and J by 1 base, with 10 bases left in between. Germline lookup yields CDR1 ENHRY and CDR2 SYGVKD. The CDR3 bases are TGTGCCACTCAGGGAATTAACTATGGCTACACCTTC. Protein: CATQGINYGYTF.

This clonotype was found many times. The chain has TRBV18 and TRBJ1-2; 7 nucleotides align to TRBD1. Germline CDR1 reads KGHSH; CDR2 reads LQKENI. V was pared by 6 bases and J by 2 bases, with 9 bases of the junction left unmatched. The CDR3 runs to 15 residues. Written as DNA, the CDR3 is TGTGCCAGCTCGCTACGGACAGGAGACAACTATGGCTACACCTTC. This translates into CASSLRTGDNYGYTF.